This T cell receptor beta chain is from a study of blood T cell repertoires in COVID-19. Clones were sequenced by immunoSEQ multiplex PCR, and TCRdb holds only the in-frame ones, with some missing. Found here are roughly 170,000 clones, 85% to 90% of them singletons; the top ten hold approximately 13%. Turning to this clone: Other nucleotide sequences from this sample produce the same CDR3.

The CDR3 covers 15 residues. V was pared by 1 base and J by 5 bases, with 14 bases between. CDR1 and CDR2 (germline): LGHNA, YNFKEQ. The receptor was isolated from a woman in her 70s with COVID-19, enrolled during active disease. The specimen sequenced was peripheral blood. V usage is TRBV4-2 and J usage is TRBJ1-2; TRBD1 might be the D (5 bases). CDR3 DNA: TGTGCCAGCAGCCAAGTGGAGACAGCTCCTTATGGCTACACCTTC. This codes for CASSQVETAPYGYTF.